There are many counts of the clone carrying this T cell receptor beta chain. What it binds is unknown. This sample was taken from a study of early T cells in non-severe SARS-CoV-2 infection. Points from the study as a whole: Comparison of clonotypes with VDJdb favored anti-spike CD8 responses while missing private and CD4 specificities.

MiXCR, run by TCRdb on the 5' RACE reads, gives a single entry per CDR3 protein. The data contain tens of thousands of distinct CDR3 sequences, 5.4% of them singletons. The starting material was whole blood, obtained at baseline. This TCR was sampled from an adult who was a healthcare worker with PCR-confirmed SARS-CoV-2 infection or an uninfected control (not recorded which).

This CDR3 reads CSANRLAGESATGTDTQYF. The CDR3, as DNA: TGCAGTGCTAACCGACTAGCGGGAGAATCCGCAACTGGCACAGATACGCAGTATTTT. The chain has TRBV20-1 and TRBJ2-3; TRBD2 agrees at 12 bases. The CDR3 covers 19 residues. V shed 4 bases and J 1 base; nucleotides not matched to a gene: 15. Germline V gives CDR1 DFQATT, CDR2 SNEGSKA (reference sequence).